What follows are 17 T cell receptor beta chains derived from one specimen sequenced in a study of blood T cells in healthy people across ages. The authors ran a second PCR of 7 to 11 cycles using a sample-barcoded 5' primer and a J-beta primer mix. TCRdb re-called the 5' RACE reads with MiXCR, one entry per CDR3 protein. The sample consists of approximately 730,000 distinct CDR3 sequences, approximately 39% of them appearing once. Sequenced input: blood. These receptors were taken from a woman aged 60-75 years in good health.

There are a few counts of this clonotype. The V call is TRBV28, the J call TRBJ2-7; 10 bases are shared with TRBD2. J gave up 4 bases and V 6 bases, and 12 bases lay outside the gene matches. Per the germline V gene, CDR1 is MDHEN and CDR2 is SYDVKM. This CDR3 has 16 residues. Written as DNA, the CDR3 is TGTGCCAGCAGAACCCACTCTAGCGGGAGATTGTACGAGCAGTACTTC. Translated: CASRTHSSGRLYEQYF. Based on the CDR3 plus reference TRBV28 and TRBJ2-7, the full variable domain is DVKVTQSSRYLVKRTGEKVFLECVQDMDHENMFWYRQDPGLGLRLIYFSYDVKMKEKGDIPEGYSVSREKKERFSLILESASTNQTSMYLCASRTHSSGRLYEQYFGPGTRLTVT.

This chain uses TRBV12-3 or TRBV12-4 with TRBJ1-2; D not certain. The CDR3 is 12 amino acids. V dropped 8 bases and J dropped 4 bases, with 11 bases sitting between them. The CDR3, as DNA: TGTGCCAGCGGCGACCCTCCCTATGGCTACACCTTC. Protein product: CASGDPPYGYTF.

This clonotype was detected only a few times. The V call is TRBV28, the J call TRBJ1-6, with TRBD1 identical over 8 bases. Germline V CDR1 and CDR2: MDHEN, SYDVKM. CDR3 length: 13 residues. After removal of 10 bases from V and 9 bases from J, the junction contained 8 bases not matched to a gene. In DNA, the CDR3 is TGTGCCACCTCGGGACAGGACGGTTCACCCCTCCACTTT. It encodes CATSGQDGSPLHF.

This clonotype showed up just a few times. This chain connects TRBV20-1 to TRBJ2-7, with D possibly being TRBD1 or TRBD2 (6 bases each). V lost 3 bases to trimming and J lost 2 bases, with 14 bases between them. This CDR3 region has 14 residues. CDR1 and CDR2 from the germline V gene are DFQATT and SNEGSKA (reference sequence). Here the CDR3 reads CSASQGRDAYEQYF. In DNA form, the CDR3 reads TGCAGTGCTAGTCAGGGGCGGGATGCCTACGAGCAGTACTTC.

V is TRBV3-1 and J is TRBJ2-7; 11 bases align to TRBD2. Trimming took 0 bases from V and 1 from J; bases not matched to a gene: 11. This CDR3 spans 19 amino acids. Germline CDR1 LGHDT, CDR2 YNNKEL (reference sequence). The CDR3 DNA sequence: TGTGCCAGCAGCCAAGAAAGCGCGACGGGACTAGCGGTTTCCTACGAGCAGTACTTC. Translated: CASSQESATGLAVSYEQYF.

This clonotype was observed a few times. The V gene is TRBV27, the J gene TRBJ1-2, with 9 positions matching TRBD1. CDR1 and CDR2 from the germline V gene are MNHEY and SMNVEV (reference sequence). The junction had 9 bases not matched to a gene; V was cut back by 5 bases and J by 5 bases. The CDR3 consists of 15 residues. CDR3 sequence: CASSPGTGKEYGYTF. The CDR3 nucleotides read TGTGCCAGCAGTCCGGGGACAGGGAAGGAATATGGCTACACCTTC.

The chain is built from TRBV4-2 and TRBJ1-5; TRBD1 is a possible D gene (5 bases). Per germline, CDR1 LGHNA and CDR2 YNFKEQ. The CDR3 totals 15 residues. V lost 0 bases and J lost 7, with 13 bases in between. CDR3 nucleotides: TGTGCCAGCAGCCAAGATCGGGGGGGAGGGCAGCCCCAGCATTTT. This codes for CASSQDRGGGQPQHF.

The rearrangement links TRBV14 to TRBJ2-1, with 12 bases identical to TRBD2. CDR3 length: 14 amino acids. CDR1 and CDR2 (germline): SGHDN, FVKESK. V trimming: 4 bases; J trimming: 14 bases; junction bases outside the gene matches: 9. The CDR3 sequence: CASSRLAGEGEEFF. Here the CDR3 DNA reads TGTGCCAGCAGCCGACTAGCGGGAGAAGGGGAAGAGTTCTTC.

The genes are TRBV30 and TRBJ2-7; no firm D call. The last part of the DNA fits TRBJ2-5 better; the J call may be wrong. CDR1 is GTSNPN and CDR2 is SVGIG in the germline V gene (reference sequence). The CDR3 sequence is 11 residues long. This CDR3 is CASNRLQTQYF. CDR3 DNA: TGTGCCTCCAACCGGCTTCAGACCCAGTACTTC.

This clonotype has only a few counts. The genes are TRBV7-9 and TRBJ2-1; 9 nucleotides line up with TRBD2. The germline V gene encodes CDR1 SEHNR and CDR2 FQNEAQ (reference sequence). The length of the CDR3 is 15 residues. Trimming took 4 bases from V and 5 from J; bases not matched to a gene: 6. CDR3 amino acids: CASSSLLAGHNEQFF. For the CDR3, the DNA is TGTGCCAGCAGCTCTCTACTAGCGGGCCACAATGAGCAGTTCTTC.

The chain employs TRBV7-9 and TRBJ2-7; D unclear. The ends were cut back, 8 bases at V and 3 bases at J, with 14 bases in the middle. Germline V gives CDR1 SEHNR, CDR2 FQNEAQ (reference sequence). CDR3 size: 13 residues. DNA for the CDR3: TGTGCCAGCGAAGAGCCTCCGGACTACGAGCAGTACTTC. Encoded protein: CASEEPPDYEQYF.

The chain uses TRBV7-8 and TRBJ2-1; 10 bases are shared with TRBD2. J lost 8 bases, V lost 4 bases, and 11 bases had no gene match. The CDR3 length is 16 residues. Germline-derived CDR1 and CDR2 are SGHVS and FQNEAQ. CDR3 bases: TGTGCCAGCAGCTATTCGAGAGCGGGAGGGCTATATGAGCAGTTCTTC. Encoded protein: CASSYSRAGGLYEQFF.

This clonotype has only a few counts. V gene TRBV28 combines with J gene TRBJ2-7, with 11 bases fitting TRBD2. The CDR3 covers 17 residues. V shed 2 bases and J 0 bases; nucleotides not matched to a gene: 6. CDR1 and CDR2 from the germline V gene are MDHEN and SYDVKM. CDR3 loop: CASSLKGLAVDSYEQYF. The CDR3 DNA is TGTGCCAGCAGTTTAAAGGGACTAGCGGTCGACTCCTACGAGCAGTACTTC. Combining the CDR3 with reference TRBV28 and TRBJ2-7 gives the whole variable domain DVKVTQSSRYLVKRTGEKVFLECVQDMDHENMFWYRQDPGLGLRLIYFSYDVKMKEKGDIPEGYSVSREKKERFSLILESASTNQTSMYLCASSLKGLAVDSYEQYFGPGTRLTVT.

CDR3 in amino acids: CASSEAGLYGYTF. CDR3 coding DNA: TGTGCCAGCAGTGAGGCAGGCCTCTATGGCTACACCTTC. V gene TRBV25-1 combines with J gene TRBJ1-2; D not certain. The CDR3 consists of 13 residues. Germline assignment: CDR1 MGHDK and CDR2 SYGVNS. Trimming shortened V by 3 bases and J by 4 bases, and 9 bases separated the two germline ends.

This sequence joins TRBV10-3 and TRBJ2-2; perhaps TRBD1 as D (5 bases). Germline assignment: CDR1 ENHRY and CDR2 SYGVKD. This CDR3 is built from 14 residues. Trimming cost V 5 bases and J 3 bases, with 10 bases left between them. The CDR3 is CAISTTEYTGELFF. The CDR3 nucleotides read TGTGCCATCAGTACGACAGAGTACACCGGGGAGCTGTTTTTT.

This clonotype occurred a few times. The rearrangement links TRBV12-3 or TRBV12-4 to TRBJ2-5; no reliable D call. Trimming cost V 2 bases and J 11 bases, with 21 bases left between them. The CDR3 totals 15 residues. The CDR3 sequence: CASSLSVHLNGEQYF. For the CDR3, the DNA is TGTGCCAGCAGTTTATCGGTACACCTAAATGGAGAGCAGTACTTC.

This clonotype was recorded a few times. V usage is TRBV7-6 and J usage is TRBJ2-7, with 7 nucleotides matching TRBD2. The assigned J gene may be wrong: the sequence end matches TRBJ2-5 better. This CDR3 region has 16 residues. Germline V lookup: CDR1 SGHVS, CDR2 FNYEAQ. The CDR3 bases are TGTGCCAGCAGCTTAGCTTCCGGGACTACCTTCAGGACCCAGTACTTC. Translated, it gives CASSLASGTTFRTQYF.